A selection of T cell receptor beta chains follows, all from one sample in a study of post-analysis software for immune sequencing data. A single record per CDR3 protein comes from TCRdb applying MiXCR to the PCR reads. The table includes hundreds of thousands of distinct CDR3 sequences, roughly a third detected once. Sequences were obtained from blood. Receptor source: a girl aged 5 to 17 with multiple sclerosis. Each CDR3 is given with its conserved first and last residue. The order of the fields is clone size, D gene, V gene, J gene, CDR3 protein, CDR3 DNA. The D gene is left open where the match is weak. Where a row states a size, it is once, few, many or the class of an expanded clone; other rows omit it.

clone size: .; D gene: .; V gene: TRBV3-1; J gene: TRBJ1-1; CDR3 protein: CASSQVEGDTEAFF; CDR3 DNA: TGTGCCAGCAGCCAAGTAGAGGGAGACACTGAAGCTTTCTTT
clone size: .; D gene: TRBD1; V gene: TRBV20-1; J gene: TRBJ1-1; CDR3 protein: CSTRQGAGTEAFF; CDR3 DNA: TGCAGTACTAGACAGGGGGCAGGCACTGAAGCTTTCTTT
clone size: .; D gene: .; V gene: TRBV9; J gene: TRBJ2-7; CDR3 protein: CASSAPTDFNEQYF; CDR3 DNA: TGTGCCAGCAGCGCCCCGACAGATTTCAATGAGCAGTACTTC
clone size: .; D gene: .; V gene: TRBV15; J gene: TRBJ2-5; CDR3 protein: CATSRDGVQETQYF; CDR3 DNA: TGTGCCACCAGCAGAGATGGGGTCCAAGAGACCCAGTACTTC
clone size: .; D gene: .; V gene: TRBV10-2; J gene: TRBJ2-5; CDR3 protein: CASKRGDKQSETQHF; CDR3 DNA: TGCGCCAGCAAGAGGGGGGACAAGCAATCAGAGACCCAGCACTTC
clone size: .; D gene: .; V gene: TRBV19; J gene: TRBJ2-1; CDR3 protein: CASSVSGYSYNEPFF; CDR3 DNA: TGTGCCAGTAGTGTTTCAGGCTACTCCTACAATGAGCCGTTCTTC
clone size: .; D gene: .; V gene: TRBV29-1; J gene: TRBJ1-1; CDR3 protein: CSALSTEAFF; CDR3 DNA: TGCAGCGCATTATCCACTGAAGCTTTCTTT
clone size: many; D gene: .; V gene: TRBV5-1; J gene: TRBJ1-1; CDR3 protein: CASSFEVMNTEAFF; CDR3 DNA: TGCGCCAGCAGCTTTGAAGTTATGAACACTGAAGCTTTCTTT
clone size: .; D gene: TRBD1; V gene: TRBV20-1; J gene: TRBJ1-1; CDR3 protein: CSAGGQFLIEAFF; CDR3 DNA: TGCAGTGCTGGGGGACAGTTTCTCATTGAGGCTTTCTTT
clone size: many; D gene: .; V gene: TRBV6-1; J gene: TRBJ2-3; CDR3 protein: CAAAGAVGTDTQYF; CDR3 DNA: TGTGCCGCGGCAGGGGCAGTCGGCACAGATACGCAGTATTTT
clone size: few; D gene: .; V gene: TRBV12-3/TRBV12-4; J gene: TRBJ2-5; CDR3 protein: CASSLGDSGKGTQYF; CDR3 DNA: TGTGCCAGCAGTTTGGGGGACTCAGGGAAGGGGACCCAGTACTTC
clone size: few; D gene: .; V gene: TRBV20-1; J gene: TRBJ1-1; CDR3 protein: CSAHSATKDKAFF; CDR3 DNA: TGCAGTGCTCACTCCGCGACGAAAGACAAAGCTTTCTTT
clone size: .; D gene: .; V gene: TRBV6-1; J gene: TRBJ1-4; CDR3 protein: CASSALDRNEKLFF; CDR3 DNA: TGTGCCAGCAGTGCGTTGGACAGAAACGAAAAACTGTTTTTT
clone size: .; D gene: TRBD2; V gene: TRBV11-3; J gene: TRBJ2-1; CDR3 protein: CASSLDTSGRPQQFF; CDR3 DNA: TGTGCCAGCAGCTTAGATACTAGCGGGAGGCCCCAGCAGTTCTTC
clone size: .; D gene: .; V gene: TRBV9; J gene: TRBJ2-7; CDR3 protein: CASSVGGPGYEQYF; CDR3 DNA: TGTGCCAGCAGCGTAGGTGGTCCGGGTTACGAGCAGTACTTC
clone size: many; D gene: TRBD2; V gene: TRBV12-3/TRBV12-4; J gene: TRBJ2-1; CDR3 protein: CASSKGLAAVNEQFF; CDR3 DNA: TGTGCCAGCAGTAAAGGACTAGCTGCTGTGAATGAGCAGTTCTTC
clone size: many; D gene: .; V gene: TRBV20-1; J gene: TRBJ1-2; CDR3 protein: CSALNSGYGYTF; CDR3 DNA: TGCAGTGCGCTTAATTCGGGCTATGGCTACACCTTC
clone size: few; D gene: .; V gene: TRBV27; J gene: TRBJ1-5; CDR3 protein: CASSFLRGGAQQPQHF; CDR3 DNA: TGTGCCAGCAGTTTTCTAAGGGGGGGGGCTCAACAGCCCCAGCATTTT
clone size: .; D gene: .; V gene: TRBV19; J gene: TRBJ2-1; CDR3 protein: CASTTGGIAYNEQFF; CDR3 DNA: TGTGCCAGTACCACCGGAGGGATAGCCTACAATGAGCAGTTCTTC